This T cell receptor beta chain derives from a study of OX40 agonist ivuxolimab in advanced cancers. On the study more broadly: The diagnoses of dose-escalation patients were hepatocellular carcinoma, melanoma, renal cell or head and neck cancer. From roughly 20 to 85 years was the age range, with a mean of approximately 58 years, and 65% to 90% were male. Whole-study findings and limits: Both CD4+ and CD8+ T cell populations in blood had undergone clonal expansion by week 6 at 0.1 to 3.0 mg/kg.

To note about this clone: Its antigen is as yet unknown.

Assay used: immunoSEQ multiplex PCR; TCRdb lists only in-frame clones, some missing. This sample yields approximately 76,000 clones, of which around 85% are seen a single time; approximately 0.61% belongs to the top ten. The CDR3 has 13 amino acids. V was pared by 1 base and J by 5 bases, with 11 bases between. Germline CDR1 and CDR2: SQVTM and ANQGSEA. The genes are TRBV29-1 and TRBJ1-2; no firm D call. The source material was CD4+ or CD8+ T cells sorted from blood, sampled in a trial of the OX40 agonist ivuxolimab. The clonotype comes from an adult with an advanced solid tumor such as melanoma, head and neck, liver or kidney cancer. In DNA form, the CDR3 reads TGCAGCGTTGAAGTCCAACCCCTATATGGCTACACCTTC. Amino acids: CSVEVQPLYGYTF.